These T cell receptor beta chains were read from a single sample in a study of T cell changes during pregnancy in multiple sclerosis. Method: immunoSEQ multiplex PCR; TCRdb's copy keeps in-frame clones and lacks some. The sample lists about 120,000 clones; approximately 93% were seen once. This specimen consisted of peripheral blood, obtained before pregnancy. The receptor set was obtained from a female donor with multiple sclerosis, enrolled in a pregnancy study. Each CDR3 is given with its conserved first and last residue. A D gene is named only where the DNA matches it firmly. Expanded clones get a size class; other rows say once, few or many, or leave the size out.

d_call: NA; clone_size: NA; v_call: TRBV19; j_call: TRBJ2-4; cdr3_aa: CASSSGSAITKNIQYF; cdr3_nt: TGTGCCAGTAGTTCAGGGTCCGCAATCACCAAAAACATTCAGTACTTC
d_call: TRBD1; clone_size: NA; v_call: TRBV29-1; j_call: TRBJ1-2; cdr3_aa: CSVSTGQGSYGYTF; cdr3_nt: TGCAGCGTTTCCACCGGACAGGGCAGCTATGGCTACACCTTC
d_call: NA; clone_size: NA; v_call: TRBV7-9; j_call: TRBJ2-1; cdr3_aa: CASSPLRLDGLAEQFF; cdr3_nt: TGTGCCAGCAGCCCACTACGACTAGACGGACTCGCTGAGCAGTTCTTC
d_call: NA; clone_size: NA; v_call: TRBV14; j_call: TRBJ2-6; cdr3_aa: CASSQAGFSGANVLTF; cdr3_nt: TGTGCCAGCAGCCAAGCAGGGTTCTCTGGGGCCAACGTCCTGACTTTC
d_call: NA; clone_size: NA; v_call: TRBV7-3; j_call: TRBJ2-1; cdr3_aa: CASSLSGGAYNEQFF; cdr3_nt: TGTGCCAGCAGCTTAAGCGGCGGAGCCTACAATGAGCAGTTCTTC
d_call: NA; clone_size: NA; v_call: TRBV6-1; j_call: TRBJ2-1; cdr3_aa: CASRPSINEQFF; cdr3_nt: TGTGCCAGCAGGCCTAGTATAAACGAGCAGTTCTTC
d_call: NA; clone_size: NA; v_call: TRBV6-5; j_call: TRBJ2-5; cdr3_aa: CASSYGTPQETQYF; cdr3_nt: TGTGCCAGCAGTTACGGGACTCCGCAGGAGACCCAGTACTTC
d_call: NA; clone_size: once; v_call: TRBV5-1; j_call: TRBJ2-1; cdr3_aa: CASSTRVGDNEQFF; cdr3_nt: TGCGCCAGCAGCACGCGGGTTGGGGACAATGAGCAGTTCTTC
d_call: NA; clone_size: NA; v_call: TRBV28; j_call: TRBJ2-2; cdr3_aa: CASSFGRVTGELFF; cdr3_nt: TGTGCCAGCAGTTTTGGGCGGGTCACCGGGGAGCTGTTTTTT
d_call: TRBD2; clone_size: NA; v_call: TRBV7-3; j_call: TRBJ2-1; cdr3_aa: CASSLLASGYNEQFF; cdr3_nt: TGTGCCAGCAGCCTACTAGCGAGCGGATACAATGAGCAGTTCTTC
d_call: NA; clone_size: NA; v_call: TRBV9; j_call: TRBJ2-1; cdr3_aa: CASSVAGGRGENNEQFF; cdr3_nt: TGTGCCAGCAGCGTAGCAGGAGGGCGGGGAGAAAACAATGAGCAGTTCTTC
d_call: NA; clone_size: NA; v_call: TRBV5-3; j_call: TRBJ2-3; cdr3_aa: CARSSQGNSTDTQYF; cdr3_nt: TGTGCCAGAAGCTCGCAGGGCAACAGCACAGATACGCAGTATTTT
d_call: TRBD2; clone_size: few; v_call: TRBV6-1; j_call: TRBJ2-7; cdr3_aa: CASSEVLAGGYEQYF; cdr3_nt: TGTGCCAGCAGTGAAGTACTAGCGGGAGGGTACGAGCAGTACTTC
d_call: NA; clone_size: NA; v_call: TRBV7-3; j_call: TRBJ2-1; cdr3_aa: CASSIPRGMHNEQFF; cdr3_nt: TGTGCCAGCAGTATCCCCCGAGGAATGCACAATGAGCAGTTCTTC
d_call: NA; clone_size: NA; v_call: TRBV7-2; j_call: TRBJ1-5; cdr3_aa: CASSSPFSPQHF; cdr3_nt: TGTGCCAGCAGCTCCCCCTTCTCCCCCCAGCATTTT
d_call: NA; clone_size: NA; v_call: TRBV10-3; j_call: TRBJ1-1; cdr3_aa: CAISEQMNTEAFF; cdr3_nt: TGTGCCATCAGTGAACAGATGAACACTGAAGCTTTCTTT
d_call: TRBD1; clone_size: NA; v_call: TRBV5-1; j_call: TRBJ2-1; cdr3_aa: CASSSLTGREWNEQFF; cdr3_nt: TGCGCCAGCAGCTCGCTGACAGGGCGTGAATGGAATGAGCAGTTCTTC
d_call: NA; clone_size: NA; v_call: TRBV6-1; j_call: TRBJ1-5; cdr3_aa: CASREGRNNQPQHF; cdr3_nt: TGTGCCAGCAGGGAGGGGCGGAACAATCAGCCCCAGCATTTT
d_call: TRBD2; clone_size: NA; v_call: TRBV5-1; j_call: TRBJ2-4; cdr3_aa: CASSLDPSGGILAKNIQYF; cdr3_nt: TGCGCCAGCAGCTTGGACCCTAGCGGGGGGATCTTAGCCAAAAACATTCAGTACTTC
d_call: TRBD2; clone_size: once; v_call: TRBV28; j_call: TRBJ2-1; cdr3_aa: CASVTSGKNEQFF; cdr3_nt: TGTGCCAGCGTTACTAGCGGGAAGAATGAGCAGTTCTTC
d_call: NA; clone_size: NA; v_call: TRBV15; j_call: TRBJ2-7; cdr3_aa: CATSKGATYEQYF; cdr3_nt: TGTGCCACCAGTAAAGGGGCAACCTACGAGCAGTACTTC
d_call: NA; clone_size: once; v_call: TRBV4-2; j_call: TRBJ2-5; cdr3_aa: CASSQNQGAPETQYF; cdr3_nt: TGTGCCAGCAGCCAAAACCAAGGGGCTCCAGAGACCCAGTACTTC
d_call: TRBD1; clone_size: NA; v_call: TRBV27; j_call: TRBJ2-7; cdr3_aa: CASSSTTGTGVGEQYF; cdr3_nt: TGTGCCAGCAGTTCGACTACCGGGACAGGGGTTGGCGAGCAGTACTTC
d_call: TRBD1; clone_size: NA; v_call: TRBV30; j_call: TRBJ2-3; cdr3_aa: CAWSMGDRFTDTQYF; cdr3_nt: TGTGCCTGGAGCATGGGGGACAGATTCACAGATACGCAGTATTTT
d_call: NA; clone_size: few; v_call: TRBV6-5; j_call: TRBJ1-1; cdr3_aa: CASSYGQLNTEAFF; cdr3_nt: TGTGCCAGCAGTTACGGGCAGTTGAACACTGAAGCTTTCTTT
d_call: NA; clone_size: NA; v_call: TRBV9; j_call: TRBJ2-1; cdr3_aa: CASSPRRDSEQFF; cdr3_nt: TGTGCCAGCAGCCCCCGCCGGGACTCTGAGCAGTTCTTC
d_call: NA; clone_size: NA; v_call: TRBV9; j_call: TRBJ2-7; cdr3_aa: CASSDLTGYEQYF; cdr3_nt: TGTGCCAGCAGCGATTTGACAGGCTACGAGCAGTACTTC
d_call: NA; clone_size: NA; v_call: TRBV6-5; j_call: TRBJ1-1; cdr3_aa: CASSPSFGGVSEAFF; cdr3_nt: TGTGCCAGCAGTCCCTCCTTTGGCGGGGTTAGTGAAGCTTTCTTT
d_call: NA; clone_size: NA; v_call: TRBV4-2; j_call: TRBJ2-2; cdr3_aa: CASSQANRGTGTGELFF; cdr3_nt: TGTGCCAGCAGCCAAGCAAACCGGGGGACGGGCACCGGGGAGCTGTTTTTT
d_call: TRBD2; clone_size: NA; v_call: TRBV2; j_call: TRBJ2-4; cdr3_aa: CASSDREGSIQYF; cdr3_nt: TGTGCCAGCAGTGATAGGGAGGGGTCCATTCAGTACTTC
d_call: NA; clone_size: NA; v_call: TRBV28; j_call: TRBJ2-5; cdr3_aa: CASDEQGFQETQYF; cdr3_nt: TGTGCCAGCGATGAACAGGGTTTCCAAGAGACCCAGTACTTC
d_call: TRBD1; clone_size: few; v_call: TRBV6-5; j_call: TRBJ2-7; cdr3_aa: CASDRGQEDEQYF; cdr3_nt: TGTGCCAGCGACAGGGGGCAAGAGGACGAGCAGTACTTC
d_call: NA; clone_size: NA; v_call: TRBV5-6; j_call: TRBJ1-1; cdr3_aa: CASSLLGAEAFF; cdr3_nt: TGTGCCAGCAGCTTGTTGGGAGCTGAAGCTTTCTTT
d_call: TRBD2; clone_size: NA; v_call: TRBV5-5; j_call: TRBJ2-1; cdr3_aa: CASTQMGGGGNEQFF; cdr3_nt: TGTGCCAGCACCCAAATGGGCGGGGGGGGGAATGAGCAGTTCTTC
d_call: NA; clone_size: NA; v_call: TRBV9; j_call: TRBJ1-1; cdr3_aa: CASSSSVRGTEAFF; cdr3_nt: TGTGCCAGCAGCTCTTCCGTGCGAGGCACTGAAGCTTTCTTT
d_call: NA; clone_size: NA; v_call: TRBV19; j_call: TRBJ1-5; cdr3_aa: CASKLRGSNQPQHF; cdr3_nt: TGTGCCAGTAAATTAAGGGGGAGCAATCAGCCCCAGCATTTT
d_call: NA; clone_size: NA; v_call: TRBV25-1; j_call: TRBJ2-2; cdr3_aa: CASQFLGGTGELFF; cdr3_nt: TGTGCCAGCCAATTCCTGGGGGGCACCGGGGAGCTGTTTTTT
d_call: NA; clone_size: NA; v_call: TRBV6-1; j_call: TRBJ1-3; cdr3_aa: CASCLEGYSGNTIYF; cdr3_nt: TGTGCCAGCTGTCTGGAGGGCTACTCTGGAAACACCATATATTTT
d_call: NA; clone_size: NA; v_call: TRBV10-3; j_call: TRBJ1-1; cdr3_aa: CAISMNTEAFF; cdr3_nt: TGTGCCATCTCTATGAACACTGAAGCTTTCTTT